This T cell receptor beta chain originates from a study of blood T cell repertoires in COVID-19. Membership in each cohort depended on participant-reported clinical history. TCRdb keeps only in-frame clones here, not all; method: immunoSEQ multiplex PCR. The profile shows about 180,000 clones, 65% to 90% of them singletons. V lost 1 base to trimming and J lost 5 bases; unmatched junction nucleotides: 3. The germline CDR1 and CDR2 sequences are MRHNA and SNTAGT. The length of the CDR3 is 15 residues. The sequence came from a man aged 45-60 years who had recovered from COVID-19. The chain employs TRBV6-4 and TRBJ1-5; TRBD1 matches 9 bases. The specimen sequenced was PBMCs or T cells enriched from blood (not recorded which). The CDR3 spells CASSDWDRAYQPQHF. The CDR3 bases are TGTGCCAGCAGTGACTGGGACAGGGCTTATCAGCCCCAGCATTTT.